The 18 T cell receptor beta chains given below trace back to one sample, sequenced in a study of T cell responses to AZD1222 COVID-19 vaccine. Profiling relied on immunoSEQ multiplex PCR, and the TCRdb table lists in-frame clones only, not all of them. Here the sample spans over 120,000 clones, about 93% being singletons. The sample here was peripheral blood, taken on day 0 of AZD1222 vaccination. The receptor source for this set is an adult in good health.

J is TRBJ1-4 and V is TRBV5-1, with D uncertain. The CDR3 has 15 residues. CDR1 and CDR2 (germline): SGHRS, YFSETQ. Trimming left V 0 bases short and J 8 bases short, with 14 bases between. CDR3 protein: CASSLEAVPQEKLFF. CDR3 nucleotide sequence: TGCGCCAGCAGCTTGGAGGCAGTTCCCCAAGAAAAACTGTTTTTT.

The chain joins TRBV6-6 to TRBJ2-3; D is tentatively TRBD1 or TRBD2 (7 bases each). The CDR3 length is 16 residues. The germline CDR1 and CDR2 sequences are MNHNY and SVGAGI (reference sequence). The V end lost 0 bases, the J end lost 6 bases, and 16 bases lay between the germline ends. The CDR3 loop is CASSYSRWEGADTQYF. In nucleotides, the CDR3 is TGTGCCAGCAGTTACTCGAGATGGGAGGGGGCGGATACGCAGTATTTT.

The rearrangement links TRBV6-5 to TRBJ1-3; perhaps TRBD1 as D (5 bases). This CDR3 has 13 residues. Per germline, CDR1 MNHEY and CDR2 SVGAGI. The V end was cut by 4 bases, the J end by 9 bases, with 13 bases between. The CDR3 region is CASSSRDAGTIYF. The CDR3 DNA follows: TGTGCCAGCAGTTCGCGGGACGCCGGCACCATATATTTT.

In DNA, the CDR3 is TGTGCCAGCAGTGGCCGGACAGAGGTCACTGAAGCTTTCTTT. Translated, it gives CASSGRTEVTEAFF. The V call is TRBV2, the J call TRBJ1-1, with D possibly TRBD1 on 6 matching bases. V lost 4 bases, J lost 4 bases, and 13 bases lay in between. Germline CDR1 reads SNHLY; CDR2 reads FYNNEI. The CDR3 consists of 14 residues.

This clone was seen once. The chain's CDR3 is CASSQDDREETQYF. In DNA, the CDR3 is TGTGCCAGCAGCCAAGACGACAGGGAGGAGACCCAGTACTTC. The rearrangement joins TRBV3-1 (or the pseudogene TRBV3-2) to TRBJ2-5; 7 positions match TRBD1. The J segment lost 5 bases and the V segment lost 0 bases, leaving 3 bases of the junction unmatched. Germline-derived CDR1 and CDR2 are LGHDT and YNNKEL (reference sequence). The CDR3 has 14 amino acids.

The J gene is TRBJ2-1, the V gene TRBV29-1, with D uncertain. CDR3 length: 12 residues. The V and J ends lost 4 bases and 3 bases respectively, with 7 bases between them. Germline values: CDR1 SQVTM, CDR2 ANQGSEA. In nucleotides, the CDR3 is TGCAGCGTTGCAGTCGGCTACAATGAGCAGTTCTTC. Amino acid sequence: CSVAVGYNEQFF.

V and J are TRBV24-1 and TRBJ2-1, with TRBD1 identical over 9 bases. Germline assignment: CDR1 KGHDR and CDR2 SFDVKD. J lost 2 bases, V lost 2 bases, and 3 bases had no gene match. The CDR3 covers 16 residues. This CDR3 reads CATSDSGQGAYNEQFF. The CDR3 DNA follows: TGTGCCACCAGTGATTCGGGACAGGGAGCCTACAATGAGCAGTTCTTC.

The chain combines TRBV28 with TRBJ2-3; D not certain. Germline-derived CDR1 and CDR2 are MDHEN and SYDVKM. The CDR3 spans 13 residues. The V gene lost 7 bases and the J gene lost 2 bases, with 10 bases spanning the gap. The CDR3 reads CASTDSSTDTQYF. In DNA form, the CDR3 reads TGTGCCAGCACCGATTCTTCCACAGATACGCAGTATTTT.

V and J are TRBV11-2 and TRBJ2-1; 11 positions match TRBD2. In germline, CDR1 is SGHAT, CDR2 FQNNGV. The V gene end was trimmed by 6 bases and the J gene end by 6 bases; junction bases not matched to a gene: 4. The length of the CDR3 is 14 residues. This CDR3 reads CASRRLAGRNEQFF. The CDR3 DNA is TGTGCCAGCAGAAGACTAGCGGGGCGCAATGAGCAGTTCTTC.

This chain links TRBV19 with TRBJ2-1, with 9 bases lining up with TRBD1. Germline CDR1 reads LNHDA; CDR2 reads SQIVND (reference sequence). The length of the CDR3 is 15 residues. J lost 2 bases, V lost 8 bases, and 7 bases had no gene match. The CDR3 nucleotides are TGTGCCAGTGAAACAGGGGGCGTCCCCTACAATGAGCAGTTCTTC. It codes for CASETGGVPYNEQFF.

The genes are TRBV12-2 and TRBJ2-7; TRBD2 was called by the table and not checked on the DNA. TRBV12-2 is deemed a pseudogene. This CDR3 spans 15 amino acids. This CDR3 reads CASRLAGGLPCEQYF. The CDR3 DNA reads as TGTGCAAGTCGCTTAGCGGGGGGACTACCCTGCGAGCAGTACTTC.

The chain links TRBV28 to TRBJ2-5, with D maybe TRBD1 (6 bases). Trimming removed 6 bases at V and 5 bases at J, with 10 bases between. The CDR3 sequence is 12 residues long. CDR1 and CDR2 from the germline V gene are MDHEN and SYDVKM. Here the CDR3 reads CASSNREETQYF. CDR3 coding DNA: TGTGCCAGCAGCAACAGGGAGGAGACCCAGTACTTC.

The V gene is TRBV12-5, the J gene TRBJ1-6; possible D gene TRBD1, 5 bases. Trimming left V 5 bases short and J 5 bases short, with 10 bases between. The CDR3 sequence is 14 residues long. CDR1 and CDR2 from the germline V gene are LGHNT and FRNRAP. The CDR3, as DNA: TGTGCTAGTGGTCTCGGACACGATAATTCACCCCTCCACTTT. It specifies CASGLGHDNSPLHF.

The chain is built from TRBV4-1 and TRBJ2-1; 8 bases line up with TRBD1. Germline assignment: CDR1 MGHRA and CDR2 YSYEKL. With 4 bases clipped from V and 5 bases from J, the junction kept 7 bases outside the gene matches. CDR3 length: 15 amino acids. The DNA of the CDR3 is TGCGCCAGCAGCCCGACGGACAGGGTGGACAATGAGCAGTTCTTC. Residues: CASSPTDRVDNEQFF.

This chain connects TRBV5-1 to TRBJ2-7; 8 nucleotides match TRBD1. Germline CDR1 reads SGHRS; CDR2 reads YFSETQ. The V segment lost 4 bases and the J segment 6 bases; nucleotides outside the gene matches: 12. The length of the CDR3 is 15 residues. The CDR3 DNA follows: TGCGCCAGCAGCCCCGAGGGACAGGAAAAAGGCGAGCAGTACTTC. This encodes CASSPEGQEKGEQYF.

The J gene is TRBJ1-4, the V gene TRBV13; 8 bases fit TRBD1. Unmatched junction bases numbered 5, after V lost 5 bases and J lost 0 bases. The germline gives CDR1 PRHDT, CDR2 FYEKMQ (reference sequence). The length of the CDR3 is 16 residues. DNA for the CDR3: TGTGCCAGCAGCCAGCGGACAGGGACAACTAATGAAAAACTGTTTTTT. It is translated as CASSQRTGTTNEKLFF.

The CDR3: CVRSRRGLSNQPQHF. In DNA form, the CDR3 reads TGTGTCAGAAGCCGCAGGGGGCTTAGCAATCAGCCCCAGCATTTT. The chain combines TRBV7-5 with TRBJ1-5; the D segment call TRBD1 is taken from the table without a DNA check. TRBV7-5 is listed as a pseudogene. The CDR3 length is 15 residues.

The rearrangement joins TRBV11-1 to TRBJ2-4, with D maybe TRBD1 (5 bases). V dropped 0 bases and J dropped 6 bases, with 9 bases sitting between them. The CDR3 consists of 14 residues. CDR1 and CDR2 (germline): SGHAT, FQDESV (reference sequence). CDR3 in DNA: TGTGCCAGCAGCTTAGCGCCAGGGTCAAACATTCAGTACTTC. Its protein is CASSLAPGSNIQYF.